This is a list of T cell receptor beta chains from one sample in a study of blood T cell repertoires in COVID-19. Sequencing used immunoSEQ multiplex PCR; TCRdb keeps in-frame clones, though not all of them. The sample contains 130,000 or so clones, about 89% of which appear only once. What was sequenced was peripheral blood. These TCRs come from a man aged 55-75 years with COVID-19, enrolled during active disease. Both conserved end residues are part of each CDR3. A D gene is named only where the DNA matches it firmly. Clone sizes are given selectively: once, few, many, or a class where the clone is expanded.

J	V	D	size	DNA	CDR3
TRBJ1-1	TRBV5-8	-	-	TGTGCCAGCAGCTTGCTGGCTTACACTGAAGCTTTCTTT	CASSLLAYTEAFF
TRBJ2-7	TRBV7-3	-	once	TGTGCCAGCAGCTTACAGGGTGGCCAGCCCTACGAGCAGTACTTC	CASSLQGGQPYEQYF
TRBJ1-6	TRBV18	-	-	TGTGCCAGCTCACCACCCACAGGAGATAATTCACCCCTCCACTTT	CASSPPTGDNSPLHF
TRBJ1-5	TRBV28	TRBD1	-	TGTGCCAGCAGTCCGGGACAGGGAGGCAATCAGCCCCAGCATTTT	CASSPGQGGNQPQHF
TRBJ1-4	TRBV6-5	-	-	TGTGCCAGCAGTTACTCAGGCGGGAATAATGAAAAACTGTTTTTT	CASSYSGGNNEKLFF
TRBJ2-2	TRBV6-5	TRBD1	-	TGTGCCAGCAGACCGGACAGGGCGAACACCGGGGAGCTGTTTTTT	CASRPDRANTGELFF
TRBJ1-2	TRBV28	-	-	TGTGCCAGCAGCCGACTTGACGGAACCAACTATGGCTACACCTTC	CASSRLDGTNYGYTF
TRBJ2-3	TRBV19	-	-	TGTGCCACTAGTGGTCAGGGTCCAGATACGCAGTATTTT	CATSGQGPDTQYF
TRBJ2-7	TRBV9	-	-	TGTGCCAGCAGCGTAGCTGCGGGGGCGGCCTACGAGCAGTACTTC	CASSVAAGAAYEQYF
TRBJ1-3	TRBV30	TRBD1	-	TGTGCCTGGAGCCCCGCCTCTAGACAGGGGGCTGGAAACACCATATATTTT	CAWSPASRQGAGNTIYF
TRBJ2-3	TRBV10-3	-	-	TGTGCCATCAGTGGCAGGGGGGACACAGATACGCAGTATTTT	CAISGRGDTDTQYF
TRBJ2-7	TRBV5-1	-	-	TGCGCCAGCAGCCAAGACGGGGGTGGATTTTACGAGCAGTACTTC	CASSQDGGGFYEQYF
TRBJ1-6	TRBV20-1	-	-	TGCAGTGCGGGCTCACCCCTCCACTTT	CSAGSPLHF
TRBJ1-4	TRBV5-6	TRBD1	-	TGTGCCAGCAGCTTCGGGGACAGGCCGAGAGGACTGTTTTTT	CASSFGDRPRGLFF
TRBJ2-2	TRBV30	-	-	TGTGCCTGGAATAAAAGGGGTGGTAGACTCCCGCCCGGGGAGCTGTTTTTT	CAWNKRGGRLPPGELFF
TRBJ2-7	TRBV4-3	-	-	TGCGCCAGCAGCCAAGATCTAGCGATTTACGAGCAGTACTTC	CASSQDLAIYEQYF
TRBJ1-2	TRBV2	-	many	TGTGCCAGCAGCGTCGAACAGAAGAACTATGGCTACACCTTC	CASSVEQKNYGYTF
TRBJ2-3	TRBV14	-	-	TGTGCCAGCAGCCAAGGGACAGACTCAGGCGGCACAGATACGCAGTATTTT	CASSQGTDSGGTDTQYF
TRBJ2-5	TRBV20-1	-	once	TGCAGTGCTAGTGTTAATCGCTGGACAGATCAAGAGACCCAGTACTTC	CSASVNRWTDQETQYF
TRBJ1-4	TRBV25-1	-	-	TGTGCCAGCAGTGAATATGGGGAGAAACTGTTTTTT	CASSEYGEKLFF
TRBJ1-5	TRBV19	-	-	TGTGCCAGTAGAGGGGCAAATCAGCCCCAGCATTTT	CASRGANQPQHF
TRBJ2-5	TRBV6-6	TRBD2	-	TGTGCCAGCAAACTGGGGGGGGAAGAGACCCAGTACTTC	CASKLGGEETQYF
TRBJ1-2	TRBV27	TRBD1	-	TGTGCCAGCAGTCCGGGACAGGGAAGAGCTAACTATGGCTACACCTTC	CASSPGQGRANYGYTF
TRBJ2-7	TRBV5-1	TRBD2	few	TGCGCCAGCAGCTTGGTAAGGGCTAGCGGAACCTACGAGCAGTACTTC	CASSLVRASGTYEQYF
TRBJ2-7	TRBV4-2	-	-	TGTGCCAGCAGCCAAGGTGACAGCCCCTACGAGCAGTACTTC	CASSQGDSPYEQYF
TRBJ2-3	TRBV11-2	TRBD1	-	TGTGCCAGCACAGGACAGGGTCCAGATACGCAGTATTTT	CASTGQGPDTQYF
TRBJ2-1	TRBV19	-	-	TGTGCCACCGGGACTACAGGGGGGTGGGGCAATGAGCAGTTCTTC	CATGTTGGWGNEQFF
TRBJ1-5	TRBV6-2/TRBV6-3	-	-	TGTGCCAGCAGCTCGGGAAGGTCCCAGCATTTT	CASSSGRSQHF
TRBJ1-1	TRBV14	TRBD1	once	TGTGCCAGCAGCCAGACAGGGTGGAACACTGAAGCTTTCTTT	CASSQTGWNTEAFF
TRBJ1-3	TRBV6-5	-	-	TGTGCCAGCAGCCTCGAGGGGGGGCGCGGAAACACCATATATTTT	CASSLEGGRGNTIYF
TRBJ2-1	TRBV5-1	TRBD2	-	TGCGCCAGCAGCCATGGGACTAGCGGAATCAATGAGCAGTTCTTC	CASSHGTSGINEQFF
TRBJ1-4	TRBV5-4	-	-	TGTGCCAGCAGCCGGAGTACAACTAATGAAAAACTGTTTTTT	CASSRSTTNEKLFF
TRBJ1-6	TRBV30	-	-	TGTGCCTGGAGTCCCGGACATCGATCACCCCTCCACTTT	CAWSPGHRSPLHF
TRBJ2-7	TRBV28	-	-	TGTGCCAGCAGTTTATGGGGGAGCGAGCAGTACTTC	CASSLWGSEQYF
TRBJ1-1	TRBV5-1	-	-	TGCGCCAGCAGTCCTACAGGATTAGGCACTGAAGCTTTCTTT	CASSPTGLGTEAFF
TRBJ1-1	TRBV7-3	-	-	TGTGCCAGCAGCTTATTCGGGGACACTGAAGCTTTCTTT	CASSLFGDTEAFF
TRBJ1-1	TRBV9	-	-	TGTGCCAGCAGCAGAGGGACTGCCACACCCGAAGCTTTCTTT	CASSRGTATPEAFF
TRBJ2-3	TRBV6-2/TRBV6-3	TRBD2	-	TGTGCCAGCAGTTACTGGCCCCGCCCTGGGGGGGGATCTGCTAGCACAGATACGCAGTATTTT	CASSYWPRPGGGSASTDTQYF
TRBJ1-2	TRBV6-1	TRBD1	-	TGTGCCAGCAGCGAAGGGACAGCTAACTATGGCTACACCTTC	CASSEGTANYGYTF
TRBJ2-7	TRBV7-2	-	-	TGTGCCAGCAGCCTCGCTGGGACTGAGTTTAACGAGCAGTACTTC	CASSLAGTEFNEQYF
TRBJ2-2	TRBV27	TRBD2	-	TGTGCCAGCAGTAGATCCGGGACTAGCGGGGGGTTGGACACCGGGGAGCTGTTTTTT	CASSRSGTSGGLDTGELFF